Given below is one T cell receptor beta chain in context. Its antigen remains unidentified. The Oncomine TCR Beta short-read assay was applied to DNA of cultured CD4+ T cells. Using its own MiXCR run on the PCR reads, TCRdb lists one record per CDR3 protein. The sample consists of tens of thousands of distinct CDR3 sequences, around 45% of them appearing once. Germline V CDR1 and CDR2: MNHEY, SVGAGI. Trimming at V came to 0 bases and at J to 3 bases, leaving 5 bases not matched to a gene. The CDR3 consists of 16 residues. This record belongs to a study of vaccination and CD4 T cells after COVID-19. Noted treatment: approximately 11-day PBMC culture with coronavirus spike peptide pools or control peptides (ViraFEST assay).

The receptor was isolated from a human donor who had recovered from COVID-19. Material for sequencing was CD4+ T cells from blood, cultured in vitro. This rearrangement joins TRBV6-5 to TRBJ2-7, with TRBD2 matching over 10 bases. This chain's CDR3 is CASSYSGVAGGYEQYF. The CDR3 bases are TGTGCCAGCAGTTACTCGGGGGTAGCGGGAGGCTACGAGCAGTACTTC.